This TCR beta chain was captured by sequencing in a study of chemoradiotherapy in HPV16-positive cancers. Concerning this clone itself: The antigen remains unidentified.

Generated by immunoSEQ multiplex PCR, the TCRdb table keeps only in-frame clones and is missing some. Of 17,000 or so clones in the sample, 65% to 80% were seen once. This CDR3 is 16 amino acids long. The germline gives CDR1 PRHDT, CDR2 FYEKMQ (reference sequence). V dropped 3 bases and J dropped 4; count of bases not matched to a gene: 3. Findings and limits, study-wide: Candidate HPV-specific clones and E7-related TCR motifs grew in tumor during treatment. HPV-responsive T-cell expansion during chemoradiotherapy was linked to improved recurrence-free survival in HPV16-positive patients.

Repertoires were sampled repeatedly during chemoradiotherapy. The gene calls are TRBV13 and TRBJ2-3; 14 bases match TRBD2. The material sequenced was tumor tissue, taken from a patient who underwent chemoradiotherapy. The clonotype comes from a human donor with HPV-associated anogenital cancer. CDR3 nucleotides: TGTGCCAGCAGCTTCCGACTAGCGGGAGGGCCAGATACGCAGTATTTT. Translating it yields CASSFRLAGGPDTQYF.